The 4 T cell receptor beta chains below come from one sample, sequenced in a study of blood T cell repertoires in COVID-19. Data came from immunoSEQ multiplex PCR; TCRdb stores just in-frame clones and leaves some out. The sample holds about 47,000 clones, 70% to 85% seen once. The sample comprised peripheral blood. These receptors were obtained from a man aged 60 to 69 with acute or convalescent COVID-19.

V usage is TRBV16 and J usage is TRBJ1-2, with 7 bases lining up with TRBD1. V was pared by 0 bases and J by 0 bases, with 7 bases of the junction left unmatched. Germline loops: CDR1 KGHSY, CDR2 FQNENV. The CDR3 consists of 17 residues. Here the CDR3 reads CASSQSVAGTANYGYTF. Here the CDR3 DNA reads TGTGCCAGCAGCCAATCCGTGGCCGGGACAGCTAACTATGGCTACACCTTC.

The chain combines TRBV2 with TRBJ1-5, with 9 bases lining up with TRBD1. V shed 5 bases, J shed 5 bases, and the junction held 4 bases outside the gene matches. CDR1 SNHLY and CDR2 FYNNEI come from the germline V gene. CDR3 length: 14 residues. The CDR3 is CASSRDREDQPQHF. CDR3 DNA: TGTGCCAGCAGTAGGGACAGGGAGGATCAGCCCCAGCATTTT.

CDR3 in DNA: TGTGCCAGCAGTTTTTTACAAGAGCAGTTCTTC. Translated: CASSFLQEQFF. The chain recombines TRBV12-3 or TRBV12-4 with TRBJ2-1; no reliable D call. CDR3 length: 11 amino acids. Trimming cost V 3 bases and J 10 bases, with 7 bases left between them.

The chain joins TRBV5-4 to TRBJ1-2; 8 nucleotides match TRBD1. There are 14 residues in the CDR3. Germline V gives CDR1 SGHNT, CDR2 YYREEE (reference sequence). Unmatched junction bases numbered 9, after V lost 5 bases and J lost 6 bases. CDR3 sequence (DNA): TGTGCCAGCAGATCGGACAGGGATAATGATGGCTACACCTTC. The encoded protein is CASRSDRDNDGYTF. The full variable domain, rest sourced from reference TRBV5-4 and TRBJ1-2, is ETGVTQSPTHLIKTRGQQVTLRCSSQSGHNTVSWYQQALGQGPQFIFQYYREEENGRGNFPPRFSGLQFPNYSSELNVNALELDDSALYLCASRSDRDNDGYTFGSGTRLTVV.